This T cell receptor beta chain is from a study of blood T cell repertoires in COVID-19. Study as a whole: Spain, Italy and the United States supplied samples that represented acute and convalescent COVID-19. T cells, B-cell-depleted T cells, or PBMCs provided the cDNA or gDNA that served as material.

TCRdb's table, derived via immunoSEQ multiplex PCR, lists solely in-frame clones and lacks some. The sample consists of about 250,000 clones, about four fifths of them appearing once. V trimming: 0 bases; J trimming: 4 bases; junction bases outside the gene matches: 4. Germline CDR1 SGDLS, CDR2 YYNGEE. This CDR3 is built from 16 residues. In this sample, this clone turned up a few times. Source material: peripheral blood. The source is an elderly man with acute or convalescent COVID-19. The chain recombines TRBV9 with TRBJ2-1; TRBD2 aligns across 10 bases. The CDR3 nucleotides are TGTGCCAGCAGCGTAGACTCAGCGGGGGGGTACAATGAGCAGTTCTTC. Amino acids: CASSVDSAGGYNEQFF.